Listed here is a single T cell receptor beta chain. Antigen unknown. The sample originates from a study of T-cell memory formation after mild COVID-19. For the study at large: The two donors had largely donor-specific TCR clusters.

5'RACE, which relied on constant-segment primers, yielded TCR alpha and TCR beta cDNA libraries carrying sample barcodes and UMIs. TCRdb reanalysed the 5' RACE reads using MiXCR and keeps one entry per CDR3 protein. This repertoire shows 95,000 to 110,000 distinct CDR3 sequences, approximately 15% found once; its top ten account for less than 40%. CDR3 length: 13 amino acids. The germline gives CDR1 MNHEY, CDR2 SMNVEV (reference sequence). V lost 5 bases to trimming and J lost 7 bases; unmatched junction nucleotides: 5. Study findings and constraints: Clones contracting day 15 to 85 were balanced CD4/CD8; later expanders leaned CD4+. Prior to infection, memory already included some responding clones, suggesting cross-reactive memory joined.

V gene TRBV27 combines with J gene TRBJ1-1; 9 nucleotides agree with TRBD1. Sequences were obtained from PBMCs or a T cell subset sorted from them (not recorded which). The sequence was collected from a man between 18 and 35 years old who had mild COVID-19 (a few samples of this study predate the infection). Cell type and time point are not known. The CDR3, as DNA: TGTGCCAGCAGTGTACAGGGGGCCTTTGAAGCTTTCTTT. Translating it yields CASSVQGAFEAFF.